Following are 16 T cell receptor beta chains from one sample sequenced in a study of shared clonotypes between healthy human individuals. Sequencing was performed with immunoSEQ multiplex PCR; in TCRdb, only in-frame clones are kept and a portion is missing. The sample comprises hundreds of thousands of clones, about 97% of which are singletons, and around 0.3% rests with the top ten. Material: memory CD8+ T cells sorted from blood. Subset: CD45RO+ cells pooled with CCR7-negative TemRA cells. The receptors stem from a man aged 25 to 40 in good health.

V is TRBV11-3 and J is TRBJ2-1; possibly TRBD1 or TRBD2 for D (7 bases each). Germline CDR1 and CDR2: SGHNT and YENEEA. The CDR3 loop spans 15 amino acids. The V end was cut by 4 bases, the J end by 4 bases, with 14 bases between. The CDR3 loop is CASSSRGGIYNEQFF. CDR3 DNA sequence: TGTGCCAGCAGCTCCAGGGGGGGAATTTACAATGAGCAGTTCTTC.

The V and J genes are TRBV18 and TRBJ2-7; the D is unclear. Germline CDR1 is KGHSH and CDR2 is LQKENI. CDR3 length equals 14 residues. Trimming pared 1 base from V and 9 bases from J, leaving 16 bases between. CDR3 in DNA: TGTGCCAGCTCACCACAGGTTAATGATGATGGGCAGTACTTC. It yields the protein CASSPQVNDDGQYF. Variable domain in full (rest from reference TRBV18 and TRBJ2-7): NAGVMQNPRHLVRRRGQEARLRCSPMKGHSHVYWYRQLPEEGLKFMVYLQKENIIDESGMPKERFSAEFPKEGPSILRIQQVVRGDSAAYFCASSPQVNDDGQYFGPGTRLTVT.

This chain connects TRBV4-2 to TRBJ2-1; no definite D call. CDR1 and CDR2 (germline): LGHNA, YNFKEQ. This CDR3 is built from 15 residues. Trimming left V 0 bases short and J 1 base short, with 7 bases between. DNA for the CDR3: TGTGCCAGCAGCCAAGATTTTAGTTCCTACAATGAGCAGTTCTTC. It encodes CASSQDFSSYNEQFF.

This clone has only one observation. Other DNA sequences of this sample code for an identical CDR3. V gene TRBV28 combines with J gene TRBJ2-7; D uncertain. The CDR3 extends over 11 amino acids. V was shortened by 6 bases and J by 2 bases, with 5 bases between the two germline ends. Looked up from germline, CDR1 is MDHEN and CDR2 is SYDVKM. CDR3 coding DNA: TGTGCCAGCAGCCGGACCTACGAGCAGTACTTC. It yields the protein CASSRTYEQYF.

V and J are TRBV14 and TRBJ2-7, with D possibly being TRBD1 or TRBD2 (6 bases each). Trimming pared 1 base from V and 4 bases from J, leaving 11 bases between. CDR1 and CDR2 (germline): SGHDN, FVKESK. This CDR3 is built from 14 residues. CDR3 amino acids: CASSQGWGAYEQYF. CDR3 nucleotides: TGTGCCAGCAGCCAAGGGTGGGGGGCTTACGAGCAGTACTTC.

This clone was detected once. CDR3 nucleotides: TGTGCCTCACTTCGGGCAGTAAGCTATGGCTACACCTTC. Amino acid sequence: CASLRAVSYGYTF. The chain couples TRBV30 to TRBJ1-2; D unresolved. The germline V gene has CDR1 GTSNPN and CDR2 SVGIG (reference sequence). Trimming cost V 7 bases and J 4 bases, with 16 bases left between them. This CDR3 region has 13 residues.

The V and J genes are TRBV10-3 and TRBJ2-7; 10 nucleotides line up with TRBD1. The CDR3 spans 14 residues. Looked up from germline, CDR1 is ENHRY and CDR2 is SYGVKD. The ends lost 4 bases at V and 5 bases at J; junction bases unmatched: 5. The DNA for the CDR3 is TGTGCCATCAGTGGGACAGGGGGTGGAAACGAGCAGTACTTC. This gives the protein CAISGTGGGNEQYF.

Points on this clone: The junction differs from germline at one of its ends, possibly a read error. The sample contains more than one DNA sequence encoding this CDR3. The chain uses TRBV5-1 and TRBJ1-4, with D unclear. Germline V gene lookup returns CDR1 SGHRS and CDR2 YFSETQ. There are 13 residues in the CDR3. For the CDR3, the DNA is TGCGCCAGCAGCTTGGATTTAAATGAAAAGCTGTTTTTT. This codes for CASSLDLNEKLFF.

The chain recombines TRBV28 with TRBJ2-7; 8 positions match TRBD1. This CDR3 has 14 residues. The V gene's germline CDR1 is MDHEN and CDR2 SYDVKM. V gave up 7 bases and J gave up 2 bases; unmatched junction bases: 7. The CDR3 reads CASIRGQGTYEQYF. DNA of the CDR3: TGTGCCAGCATCCGCGGACAGGGTACCTACGAGCAGTACTTC.

This clone was counted a single time. V is TRBV5-1 and J is TRBJ2-3; TRBD2 matches at 9 bases. The CDR3 has 17 amino acids. V was pared by 0 bases and J by 5 bases, with 10 bases of the junction left unmatched. Germline V gene lookup returns CDR1 SGHRS and CDR2 YFSETQ. CDR3 sequence: CASSLDLGLAQGDTQYF. In DNA form, the CDR3 reads TGCGCCAGCAGCTTGGACCTCGGACTAGCGCAGGGAGATACGCAGTATTTT.

This chain connects TRBV28 to TRBJ2-2; D is tentatively TRBD1 or TRBD2 (6 bases each). Germline V gene sequence: CDR1 MDHEN, CDR2 SYDVKM. V lost 8 bases and J lost 5, with 15 bases in between. CDR3 length: 14 residues. CDR3 loop: CASRGGSGTGELFF. The CDR3 region has the DNA TGTGCCAGCCGAGGGGGGAGTGGAACCGGGGAGCTGTTTTTT.

The chain joins TRBV6-6 to TRBJ1-2; D is ambiguous. V was pared by 0 bases and J by 4 bases, with 9 bases between. Per germline, CDR1 MNHNY and CDR2 SVGAGI (reference sequence). CDR3 length: 14 amino acids. The CDR3 loop is CASSYSQAFYGYTF. In DNA, the CDR3 is TGTGCCAGCAGTTACTCGCAGGCCTTCTATGGCTACACCTTC.

This clone occurred a few times. This sequence joins TRBV6-1 and TRBJ1-2; the D gene is possibly TRBD1 (5 bases). Germline loops: CDR1 MNHNS, CDR2 SASEGT. V dropped 7 bases and J dropped 5 bases, with 14 bases sitting between them. CDR3 size: 13 residues. CDR3 in DNA: TGTGCCAGCATGGGGGGGGGAGGGTATGGCTACACCTTC. Its translation is CASMGGGGYGYTF.

This clone was seen a single time. This chain joins TRBV6-5 and TRBJ1-1, with 9 bases matching TRBD1. Germline lookup yields CDR1 MNHEY and CDR2 SVGAGI. The CDR3 extends over 15 amino acids. The trim removed 4 bases at V and 4 bases at J, leaving 7 bases unmatched. The CDR3 region has the DNA TGTGCCAGCAGTTTAACCGGGACAGGGAGCACTGAAGCTTTCTTT. This codes for CASSLTGTGSTEAFF.

CDR3: CASSPSQGVDGYTF. The CDR3 coding sequence is TGTGCCAGCAGCCCAAGTCAGGGGGTCGATGGCTACACCTTC. The chain employs TRBV5-4 and TRBJ1-2, with 7 bases that match TRBD1. The germline V gene has CDR1 SGHNT and CDR2 YYREEE (reference sequence). The CDR3 has 14 residues. Trimming took 4 bases from V and 6 from J; bases not matched to a gene: 9.

Concerning this clone itself: This same CDR3 is encoded by further DNA sequences in the sample. The chain employs TRBV7-2 and TRBJ2-1; D possibly corresponds to TRBD2 (6 bases). CDR1 is SGHTA, CDR2 FQGNSA, per germline. V was pared by 1 base and J by 6 bases, with 7 bases between. The length of the CDR3 is 13 residues. CDR3: CASSLGLVNEQFF. The CDR3 bases are TGTGCCAGCAGCTTAGGACTAGTCAATGAGCAGTTCTTC. The full variable domain, in which reference TRBV7-2 and TRBJ2-1 provide the parts outside the CDR3, is GAGVSQSPSNKVTEKGKDVELRCDPISGHTALYWYRQSLGQGLEFLIYFQGNSAPDKSGLPSDRFSAERTGGSVSTLTIQRTQQEDSAVYLCASSLGLVNEQFFGPGTRLTVL.